This T cell receptor (beta chain) came from a study of blood T cell repertoires in COVID-19. About the research overall: There were acute and convalescent COVID-19 samples, and they came from the United States, Italy and Spain.

V lost 5 bases to trimming and J lost 8 bases; unmatched junction nucleotides: 3. Germline CDR1 is MNHEY and CDR2 is SVGAGI. This CDR3 has 12 residues. Original handling: Amplification from reference gene primers served as the basis for estimated nucleated cell counts. Measured with immunoSEQ multiplex PCR; TCRdb has only the in-frame clones, and not every one. V and J calls and clone size come straight from that table; D and trimming were deduced from the DNA. The data show fewer than 110,000 clones, roughly 80% seen once. Sequenced input: peripheral blood. The receptor's source is a human donor in a cohort sampled during active COVID-19. V gene TRBV6-5 combines with J gene TRBJ1-2; TRBD1 agrees at 9 bases. This CDR3 reads CASSMDRGGYTF. The CDR3 nucleotides read TGTGCCAGCAGTATGGACAGGGGCGGCTACACCTTC.